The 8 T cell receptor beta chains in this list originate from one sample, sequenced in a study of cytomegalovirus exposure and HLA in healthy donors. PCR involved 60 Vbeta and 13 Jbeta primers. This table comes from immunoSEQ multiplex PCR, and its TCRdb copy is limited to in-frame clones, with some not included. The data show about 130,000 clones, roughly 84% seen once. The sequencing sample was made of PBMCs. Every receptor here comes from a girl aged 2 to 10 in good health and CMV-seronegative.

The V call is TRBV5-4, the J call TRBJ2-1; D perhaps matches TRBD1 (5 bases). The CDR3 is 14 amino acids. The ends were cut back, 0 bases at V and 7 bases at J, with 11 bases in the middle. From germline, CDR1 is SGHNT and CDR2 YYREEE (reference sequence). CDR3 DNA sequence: TGTGCCAGCAGCTTGGCCGGTAGGGGAAATGAGCAGTTCTTC. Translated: CASSLAGRGNEQFF.

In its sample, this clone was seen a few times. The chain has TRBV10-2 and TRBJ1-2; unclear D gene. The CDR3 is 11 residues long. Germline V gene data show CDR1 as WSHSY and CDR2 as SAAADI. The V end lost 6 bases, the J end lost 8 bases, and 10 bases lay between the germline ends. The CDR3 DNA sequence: TGCGCCAGCAGAAGCGACGGGGGCTACACCTTC. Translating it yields CASRSDGGYTF.

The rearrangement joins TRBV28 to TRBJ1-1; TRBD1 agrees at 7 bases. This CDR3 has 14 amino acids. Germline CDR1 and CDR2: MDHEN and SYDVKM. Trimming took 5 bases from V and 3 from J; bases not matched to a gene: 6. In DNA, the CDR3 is TGTGCCAGCAGTAACCAAGGGGGCCACACTGAAGCTTTCTTT. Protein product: CASSNQGGHTEAFF.

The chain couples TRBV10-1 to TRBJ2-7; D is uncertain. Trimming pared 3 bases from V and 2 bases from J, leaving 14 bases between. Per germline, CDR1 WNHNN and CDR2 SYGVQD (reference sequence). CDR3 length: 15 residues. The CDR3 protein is CASSERRSTPYEQYF. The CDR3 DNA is TGCGCCAGCAGTGAAAGGCGGAGTACTCCCTACGAGCAGTACTTC.

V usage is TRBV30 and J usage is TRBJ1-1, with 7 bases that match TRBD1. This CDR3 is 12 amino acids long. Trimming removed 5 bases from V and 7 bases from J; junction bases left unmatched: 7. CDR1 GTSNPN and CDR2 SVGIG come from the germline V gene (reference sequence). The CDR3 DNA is TGTGCCTGGGGTACAGGGGTCAGTGAAGCTTTCTTT. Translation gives CAWGTGVSEAFF.

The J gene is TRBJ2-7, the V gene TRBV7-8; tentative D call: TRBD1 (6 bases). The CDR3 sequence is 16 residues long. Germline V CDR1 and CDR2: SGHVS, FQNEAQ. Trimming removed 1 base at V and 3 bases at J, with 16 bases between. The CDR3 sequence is CASSLESGGSHYEQYF. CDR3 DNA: TGTGCCAGCAGCTTAGAAAGTGGGGGCAGCCACTACGAGCAGTACTTC.

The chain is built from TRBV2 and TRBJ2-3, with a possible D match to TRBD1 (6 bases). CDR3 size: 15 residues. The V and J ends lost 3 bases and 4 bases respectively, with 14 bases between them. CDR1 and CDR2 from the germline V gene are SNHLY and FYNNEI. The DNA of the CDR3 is TGTGCCAGCAGTGATATGGGCAGGGGTCCAGATACGCAGTATTTT. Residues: CASSDMGRGPDTQYF.

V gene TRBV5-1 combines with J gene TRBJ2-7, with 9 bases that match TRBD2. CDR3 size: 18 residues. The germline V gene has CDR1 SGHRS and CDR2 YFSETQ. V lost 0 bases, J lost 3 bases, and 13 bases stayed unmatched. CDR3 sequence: CASSLERRGGLLLYEQYF. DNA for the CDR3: TGCGCCAGCAGCTTGGAGAGGCGGGGGGGGCTCCTCCTCTACGAGCAGTACTTC.